A selection of T cell receptor beta chains follows, all from one sample in a study of blood T cell repertoires in COVID-19. Produced via immunoSEQ multiplex PCR; TCRdb's table is partial and in-frame only. Of approximately 470,000 clones in the sample, 80% to 90% were seen once. Sequencing was performed on peripheral blood. Source of these receptors: a human donor in a cohort sampled during active COVID-19. Both conserved end residues are part of each CDR3. A D gene is named only where the DNA matches it firmly. Clone sizes are given selectively: once, few, many, or a class where the clone is expanded.

TRBV29-1	TRBJ2-1	NA	TRBD2	CSAMRTSGRAGNEQFF	TGCAGCGCCATGCGGACTAGCGGGAGGGCAGGGAATGAGCAGTTCTTC
TRBV28	TRBJ1-2	NA	TRBD1	CASSRRGQGSNYGYTF	TGTGCCAGCAGCCGGAGGGGGCAGGGATCTAACTATGGCTACACCTTC
TRBV2	TRBJ1-4	NA	TRBD1	CASSYRGRDEKLFF	TGTGCCAGCAGCTACAGGGGGCGAGATGAAAAACTGTTTTTT
TRBV7-3	TRBJ2-1	NA	NA	CASRSTSDNEQFF	TGTGCCAGCAGGTCAACCAGCGACAATGAGCAGTTCTTC
TRBV18	TRBJ2-1	NA	TRBD1	CASSVTGEQFF	TGTGCCAGCTCAGTGACAGGGGAGCAGTTCTTC
TRBV6-2/TRBV6-3	TRBJ1-5	NA	NA	CASSYPVVRANQPQHF	TGTGCCAGCAGTTACCCCGTGGTCAGGGCCAATCAGCCCCAGCATTTT
TRBV25-1	TRBJ1-2	NA	NA	CASSGQPYGYTF	TGTGCCAGCAGTGGACAGCCCTATGGCTACACCTTC
TRBV11-3	TRBJ2-2	NA	NA	CASSSFGGASTGELFF	TGTGCCAGCAGCTCATTCGGAGGGGCGAGCACCGGGGAGCTGTTTTTT
TRBV19	TRBJ1-2	few	NA	CASAPDWTNYGYTF	TGTGCCAGTGCCCCAGACTGGACTAACTATGGCTACACCTTC
TRBV5-1	TRBJ1-1	NA	TRBD1	CASSLDRGRRVNTEAFF	TGCGCCAGCAGCTTAGACAGGGGGCGAAGGGTGAACACTGAAGCTTTCTTT
TRBV28	TRBJ1-4	NA	NA	CASSSSKLFF	TGTGCCAGCAGTTCCTCGAAACTGTTTTTT
TRBV13	TRBJ2-1	NA	TRBD2	CASSSSGRLHSYNEQFF	TGTGCCAGCAGCTCTAGCGGGAGGCTCCACTCCTACAATGAGCAGTTCTTC
TRBV12-5	TRBJ2-7	NA	NA	CASGPDFLEQYF	TGTGCTAGTGGTCCCGACTTTCTCGAGCAGTACTTC
TRBV4-2	TRBJ2-3	NA	NA	CASSQGARGTDTQYF	TGTGCCAGCAGCCAAGGGGCCAGGGGCACAGATACGCAGTATTTT
TRBV4-3	TRBJ2-1	NA	TRBD2	CASSQDLTSGHSPSYNEQFF	TGCGCCAGCAGCCAAGATTTAACTAGCGGCCATTCGCCATCCTACAATGAGCAGTTCTTC
TRBV7-9	TRBJ2-5	NA	TRBD2	CASSLAGPSGGQETQYF	TGTGCCAGCAGCTTAGCTGGGCCTAGCGGGGGTCAAGAGACCCAGTACTTC
TRBV28	TRBJ1-2	NA	NA	CASSFAEMTGNYGYTF	TGTGCCAGCAGTTTTGCGGAGATGACAGGCAACTATGGCTACACCTTC
TRBV30	TRBJ1-5	few	NA	CAWGATGQPQHF	TGTGCCTGGGGGGCCACGGGTCAGCCCCAGCATTTT
TRBV3-1/TRBV3-2	TRBJ2-7	NA	NA	CASSRKTDGTYEQYF	TGTGCCAGCAGCCGGAAGACGGACGGGACCTACGAGCAGTACTTC
TRBV7-9	TRBJ1-1	NA	NA	CASSLGARDVEAFF	TGTGCCAGCAGCTTAGGGGCCCGAGACGTAGAAGCTTTCTTT
TRBV3-1/TRBV3-2	TRBJ2-7	NA	TRBD2	CASSLKRDSYEQYF	TGTGCCAGCAGCCTTAAGCGGGACTCCTACGAGCAGTACTTC
TRBV7-2	TRBJ1-1	NA	NA	CASSLVSGKNTEAFF	TGTGCCAGCAGCTTAGTGAGCGGGAAGAACACTGAAGCTTTCTTT
TRBV5-6	TRBJ1-4	once	TRBD1	CASSQDLSGGVNEKLFF	TGTGCCAGCAGCCAAGACCTCTCAGGGGGCGTTAATGAAAAACTGTTTTTT
TRBV28	TRBJ2-5	NA	TRBD1	CASSDFPGQGGLETQYF	TGTGCCAGCAGCGATTTTCCGGGACAGGGGGGTTTGGAGACCCAGTACTTC
TRBV7-2	TRBJ2-7	NA	TRBD1	CASSSSGQGVYEQYF	TGTGCCAGCAGCTCCTCGGGGCAGGGGGTCTACGAGCAGTACTTC
TRBV6-5	TRBJ2-1	NA	NA	CASSTFNEQFF	TGTGCCAGCAGTACTTTCAATGAGCAGTTCTTC
TRBV7-8	TRBJ1-1	NA	NA	CASSGVGGGHTEAFF	TGTGCCAGCAGCGGCGTTGGGGGGGGCCACACTGAAGCTTTCTTT
TRBV5-5	TRBJ2-3	NA	TRBD1	CASSPKTGPDTQYF	TGTGCCAGCAGCCCTAAGACAGGGCCAGATACGCAGTATTTT
TRBV28	TRBJ1-5	NA	NA	CASSSWQGEKPQHF	TGTGCCAGCAGTTCGTGGCAGGGTGAAAAGCCCCAGCATTTT
TRBV5-1	TRBJ1-1	NA	TRBD1	CASSAGTGVNTEAFF	TGCGCCAGCAGCGCCGGGACAGGGGTTAACACTGAAGCTTTCTTT
TRBV6-5	TRBJ2-7	NA	TRBD1	CASSRDRVPYEQYF	TGTGCCAGCAGTCGGGACAGGGTTCCCTACGAGCAGTACTTC
TRBV19	TRBJ2-7	few	NA	CASSPQIRYEQYF	TGTGCCAGTAGTCCCCAGATCCGCTACGAGCAGTACTTC
TRBV10-3	TRBJ1-2	NA	NA	CAISEPTRGQGDYGYTF	TGTGCCATCAGTGAGCCAACGCGGGGGCAGGGTGACTATGGCTACACCTTC
TRBV29-1	TRBJ2-7	NA	TRBD1	CSVEKGLDRVEQYF	TGCAGCGTTGAGAAGGGCCTCGACAGGGTCGAGCAGTACTTC
TRBV7-3	TRBJ2-3	NA	TRBD2	CASSLMPGGADTQYF	TGTGCCAGCAGCTTAATGCCGGGGGGTGCAGATACGCAGTATTTT
TRBV7-3	TRBJ2-3	NA	NA	CASSLKGLRLDTQYF	TGTGCCAGCAGCTTAAAAGGCCTCAGGTTAGATACGCAGTATTTT
TRBV30	TRBJ1-2	NA	TRBD1	CAWSLSGTGAGYTF	TGTGCCTGGAGTTTATCCGGGACAGGAGCTGGCTACACCTTC
TRBV5-8	TRBJ2-7	NA	TRBD1	CASSRFGTGDYEQYF	TGTGCCAGCAGCCGCTTTGGGACAGGGGATTACGAGCAGTACTTC
TRBV14	TRBJ1-1	NA	TRBD1	CASSRRTGGNTEAFF	TGTGCCAGCAGCCGCCGGACAGGCGGGAACACTGAAGCTTTCTTT
TRBV5-1	TRBJ1-2	NA	TRBD1	CASSLAGPTGGAGYGYTF	TGCGCCAGCAGCTTGGCGGGACCTACAGGGGGCGCAGGGTATGGCTACACCTTC
TRBV5-4	TRBJ2-5	NA	NA	CASSFGETQYF	TGTGCCAGCAGCTTCGGTGAGACCCAGTACTTC
TRBV21-1	TRBJ2-1	NA	NA	CASSRRTSGRRNEQFF	TGTGCCAGCAGCAGACGGACTAGCGGGAGACGGAATGAGCAGTTCTTC
TRBV29-1	TRBJ1-1	few	NA	CSFTRNTEAFF	TGCAGCTTTACCAGGAACACTGAAGCTTTCTTT
TRBV10-3	TRBJ2-7	NA	TRBD1	CAISDGTGEFYEQYF	TGTGCCATCAGTGATGGGACAGGGGAATTCTACGAGCAGTACTTC
TRBV6-4	TRBJ2-7	NA	TRBD1	CASPSRDSSYEQYF	TGTGCCTCCCCTAGCAGGGACAGCTCCTACGAGCAGTACTTC
TRBV2	TRBJ2-3	NA	NA	CASRAQGPLPDTQYF	TGTGCCAGCAGGGCACAGGGTCCCTTACCAGATACGCAGTATTTT
TRBV5-4	TRBJ1-3	NA	TRBD1	CASSLDRGSDTIYF	TGTGCCAGCAGCCTGGACAGGGGCTCAGACACCATATATTTT
TRBV5-1	TRBJ1-2	NA	TRBD1	CASSIRQGAYGYTF	TGCGCCAGCAGCATCCGACAGGGGGCATATGGCTACACCTTC
TRBV9	TRBJ2-7	NA	TRBD1	CASSVQGDTSYEQYF	TGTGCCAGCAGCGTCCAGGGGGATACCTCCTACGAGCAGTACTTC
TRBV19	TRBJ1-2	NA	TRBD1	CASSMAAATGAYGYTF	TGTGCCAGTAGTATGGCCGCCGCAACAGGGGCCTATGGCTACACCTTC
TRBV10-1	TRBJ1-2	few	TRBD1	CASSDRQGPGWGYTF	TGCGCCAGCAGTGACCGACAGGGACCGGGCTGGGGCTACACCTTC
TRBV5-1	TRBJ1-2	NA	NA	CASSLGAGFDHGYTF	TGCGCCAGCAGCTTGGGGGCGGGTTTCGACCATGGCTACACCTTC
TRBV5-4	TRBJ1-2	NA	TRBD1	CASSLDRGEGEGYTF	TGTGCCAGCAGCCTAGACAGGGGTGAAGGAGAAGGCTACACCTTC
TRBV27	TRBJ1-1	NA	NA	CASTPRVGRGNTEAFF	TGTGCCAGCACCCCCAGAGTGGGGAGGGGGAACACTGAAGCTTTCTTT
TRBV30	TRBJ2-7	NA	NA	CAWTSSGNEQYF	TGTGCCTGGACCTCCTCAGGGAACGAGCAGTACTTC
TRBV7-2	TRBJ2-3	NA	TRBD2	CASSLRLAKGTDTQYF	TGTGCCAGCAGCCTGCGACTAGCGAAAGGCACAGATACGCAGTATTTT
TRBV11-1	TRBJ2-5	NA	TRBD2	CASSGGLAGETQYF	TGTGCCAGCAGCGGGGGACTAGCGGGAGAGACCCAGTACTTC
TRBV5-1	TRBJ1-2	NA	NA	CASSSGEGSHGYTF	TGCGCCAGCAGCTCAGGGGAGGGTAGCCATGGCTACACCTTC
TRBV19	TRBJ1-1	NA	TRBD1	CASSLQGTGLNTEAFF	TGTGCCAGTAGTCTCCAAGGGACAGGGTTGAACACTGAAGCTTTCTTT
TRBV27	TRBJ2-1	NA	TRBD1	CASTLGQTGSYNEQFF	TGTGCCAGCACCCTGGGACAGACTGGCTCCTACAATGAGCAGTTCTTC